The rows below give T cell receptor beta chains drawn from one sample of a study of T cells in Graves' hyperthyroidism and ophthalmopathy. TCRdb passed the multiplex PCR reads through MiXCR, listing each CDR3 protein once. The sample has more than 300,000 distinct CDR3 sequences; roughly an eighth are singletons. The sequencing sample was made of blood. The source of these receptors is a woman between 18 and 29 years old with Graves' hyperthyroidism. The CDR3 runs from the conserved cysteine through the conserved F or W. D genes are given only for firm matches. The listing skips clone size in some rows; elsewhere it reads once, few, many or a size class.

abundance	d_gene	j_gene	v_gene	len	CDR3aa	CDR3nt
many	.	TRBJ1-1	TRBV12-3/TRBV12-4	12	CASSQDGPVAFF	TGTGCCAGCAGTCAGGACGGTCCTGTGGCTTTCTTT
many	.	TRBJ1-1	TRBV29-1	14	CSVETSRANTEAFF	TGCAGCGTTGAAACCTCCCGGGCGAACACTGAAGCTTTCTTT
.	.	TRBJ2-3	TRBV10-3	15	CAISESGLYTDTQYF	TGTGCCATCAGTGAATCAGGGCTTTACACAGATACGCAGTATTTT
many	.	TRBJ2-7	TRBV24-1	13	CATSPRSSYEQYF	TGTGCCACCAGCCCCAGGAGCTCCTACGAGCAGTACTTC
many	.	TRBJ2-1	TRBV5-6	16	CASSPEEWGIHNEQFF	TGTGCCAGCAGCCCCGAAGAGTGGGGCATTCACAATGAGCAGTTCTTC
many	.	TRBJ2-5	TRBV28	15	CASSSETDGQETQYF	TGTGCCAGCAGTTCAGAAACGGACGGTCAAGAGACCCAGTACTTC
.	TRBD2	TRBJ2-1	TRBV7-8	16	CASSLQGLAYVNEQFF	TGTGCCAGCAGCTTACAGGGACTAGCTTATGTCAATGAGCAGTTCTTC
many	.	TRBJ2-7	TRBV5-8	16	CASSLNPGGDKNEQYF	TGTGCCAGCAGCTTGAACCCCGGAGGGGATAAGAACGAGCAGTACTTC
few	.	TRBJ1-2	TRBV6-5	15	CASSYQIRPDGGYTF	TGTGCCAGCAGTTACCAAATTCGCCCGGATGGGGGCTACACCTTC
many	.	TRBJ1-4	TRBV20-1	17	CSARPYTFSSPYEKLFF	TGCAGTGCTAGACCCTACACCTTTTCGAGCCCCTATGAAAAACTGTTTTTT
many	.	TRBJ1-1	TRBV18	13	CASYEGQNTEAFF	TGTGCCAGCTATGAGGGGCAGAACACTGAAGCTTTCTTT
.	TRBD1	TRBJ2-7	TRBV6-1	15	CASTPGTGGQYEQYF	TGTGCCAGCACCCCCGGGACAGGGGGGCAATACGAGCAGTACTTC
.	TRBD1	TRBJ2-5	TRBV11-2	15	CASSFGQGRGETQYF	TGTGCCAGCAGCTTTGGACAGGGGCGCGGGGAGACCCAGTACTTC
many	.	TRBJ1-1	TRBV20-1	14	CSASSRRRNTEAFF	TGCAGTGCTAGCTCCCGCAGGCGGAACACTGAAGCTTTCTTT
many	TRBD1	TRBJ2-7	TRBV28	14	CASTPGTGVNEQYF	TGTGCCAGCACCCCCGGGACAGGGGTCAACGAGCAGTACTTC
many	.	TRBJ1-6	TRBV30	15	CAWRQDPRYNSPLHF	TGTGCCTGGAGACAGGACCCTCGGTATAATTCACCCCTCCACTTT
many	TRBD1	TRBJ2-1	TRBV28	16	CASSFFSTGGFNEQFF	TGTGCCAGCAGTTTTTTCAGTACAGGGGGCTTCAATGAGCAGTTCTTC
many	.	TRBJ1-6	TRBV28	12	CASSTAHSPLHF	TGTGCCAGCAGTACGGCGCATTCACCCCTCCACTTT
few	TRBD2	TRBJ2-4	TRBV6-1	17	CASSLGGTSGASGIQYF	TGTGCCAGCAGCTTGGGGGGGACTAGCGGGGCCTCGGGGATTCAGTACTTC
many	.	TRBJ2-3	TRBV7-2	13	CASSPYYTDTQYF	TGTGCCAGCAGCCCTTACTACACAGATACGCAGTATTTT
many	.	TRBJ1-6	TRBV20-1	13	CSANGGGNSPLHF	TGCAGTGCCAACGGTGGGGGGAATTCACCCCTCCACTTT
many	TRBD1	TRBJ2-5	TRBV6-1	16	CASSGNRGTDQETQYF	TGTGCCAGCAGTGGGAACCGAGGGACAGATCAAGAGACCCAGTACTTC
few	TRBD1	TRBJ1-6	TRBV6-1	15	CASIPGQTFNSPLHF	TGTGCCAGCATTCCGGGACAGACTTTTAATTCACCCCTCCACTTT
many	.	TRBJ2-1	TRBV2	15	CASSDSQGYYNEQFF	TGTGCCAGCAGTGATTCGCAGGGTTACTACAATGAGCAGTTCTTC
few	.	TRBJ1-2	TRBV7-9	16	CASSLNRRSPNYGYTF	TGTGCCAGCAGCTTAAACAGGCGATCCCCTAACTATGGCTACACCTTC
many	.	TRBJ2-3	TRBV11-2	17	CASSLEWSGVSTDTQYF	TGTGCCAGCAGCTTAGAATGGTCGGGGGTTAGCACAGATACGCAGTATTTT
.	TRBD2	TRBJ2-5	TRBV5-5	16	CASSGTLAGVGETQYF	TGTGCCAGCAGCGGGACCTTAGCGGGGGTGGGAGAGACCCAGTACTTC
.	TRBD1	TRBJ2-7	TRBV11-2	14	CASSFNRGAYEQYF	TGTGCCAGCAGCTTTAACAGGGGGGCCTACGAGCAGTACTTC
few	.	TRBJ2-1	TRBV28	16	CASRLSTSSSYNEQFF	TGTGCCAGCAGACTAAGCACCTCGAGCTCCTACAATGAGCAGTTCTTC
many	TRBD2	TRBJ2-5	TRBV7-2	18	CASSLARKSGRARETQYF	TGTGCCAGCAGCTTAGCGAGAAAAAGCGGGAGGGCTAGAGAGACCCAGTACTTC
many	TRBD2	TRBJ2-7	TRBV29-1	17	CSVDVSSGGPVSYEQYF	TGCAGCGTTGATGTGTCTAGCGGGGGGCCGGTCTCCTACGAGCAGTACTTC
many	.	TRBJ1-5	TRBV12-3/TRBV12-4	16	CASSLNGAQGNQPQHF	TGTGCCAGCAGTTTAAATGGGGCGCAAGGCAATCAGCCCCAGCATTTT
many	TRBD2	TRBJ2-7	TRBV6-1	16	CASRTSSGGHFYEQYF	TGTGCCAGCAGGACCTCGAGCGGGGGGCACTTCTACGAGCAGTACTTC
many	.	TRBJ2-1	TRBV18	14	CASSRRERGDEQFF	TGTGCCAGCTCACGACGGGAGAGGGGCGATGAGCAGTTCTTC